This TCR beta chain is from a study of a mutant IDH1 vaccine in newly diagnosed glioma. Study-level information: In weeks 1, 3, 5, 7, 11, 15, 19 and 23, patients were immunized, eight times in all. A roughly 62% male, 37.5% female split and a mean age of about 40 years characterized treated patients. Notes on the study in general: Pseudoprogression looked unconnected to shifts in top peripheral T cell clonotypes.

Data came from immunoSEQ multiplex PCR; TCRdb stores just in-frame clones and leaves some out. This table holds tens of thousands of clones, 75% to 85% found once. This clone has just one count. Its antigen is unknown. V was pared by 3 bases and J by 5 bases, with 19 bases between. From germline, CDR1 is MDHEN and CDR2 SYDVKM. The CDR3 loop spans 16 amino acids. Time point specified: week 23, last vaccination. Each dose delivered 300 ug of mutant IDH1 20-mer peptide subcutaneously with imiquimod. The chain uses TRBV28 and TRBJ1-1, with a weak D call TRBD1 (6 bases). The receptor was isolated from a man aged 25-40 years with glioma. Some clones in this sample may be carry-over from other donors' samples. This material consisted of PBMCs, taken from a glioma patient whose treatment included an IDH1 peptide vaccine. The chain's CDR3 is CASSFQGTPDRTEAFF. In nucleotides, the CDR3 is TGTGCCAGCAGTTTCCAAGGGACACCAGATCGGACTGAAGCTTTCTTT.